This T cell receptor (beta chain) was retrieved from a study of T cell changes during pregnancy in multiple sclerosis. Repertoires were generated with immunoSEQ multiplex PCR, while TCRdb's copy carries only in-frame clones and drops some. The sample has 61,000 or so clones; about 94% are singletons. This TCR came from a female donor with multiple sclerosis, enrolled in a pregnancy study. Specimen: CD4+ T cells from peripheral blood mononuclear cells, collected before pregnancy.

This CDR3 is CASSPKTGSGNTIYF. The CDR3 region has the DNA TGTGCCAGCTCACCAAAGACAGGCTCTGGAAACACCATATATTTT. The gene calls are TRBV18 and TRBJ1-3; D may be TRBD1 (6 bases). Trimming cost V 2 bases and J 0 bases, with 8 bases left between them. Germline V gene lookup returns CDR1 KGHSH and CDR2 LQKENI. The CDR3 is 15 residues long.